The 27 T cell receptor beta chains below were found in one sample sequenced in a study of Ad26.COV2.S vaccination and SARS-CoV-2 variants. Assay: immunoSEQ multiplex PCR; the TCRdb copy retains only in-frame clones and omits some. The repertoire holds roughly 460,000 clones, with about 89% as singletons. Sample treatment: roughly 18 received Ad26.COV2.S at low or high dose, single or two shots; about 5 received placebo; per-sample allocation not given. Sampling happened 63 days after the first vaccine or placebo injection. The specimen comprised peripheral blood, sampled in a trial of Ad26.COV2.S vaccine versus placebo. These receptor sequences come from a person aged 18-60 years who received the Ad26.COV2.S COVID-19 vaccine or a placebo.

This chain joins TRBV11-2 and TRBJ2-7, with TRBD1 identical over 8 bases. The CDR3 loop spans 14 amino acids. Trimming took 5 bases from V and 1 from J; bases not matched to a gene: 4. Germline CDR1 is SGHAT and CDR2 is FQNNGV. CDR3 DNA: TGTGCCAGCAGCGGGACAGGCTTATCCTACGAGCAGTACTTC. It translates to CASSGTGLSYEQYF. Drawing the rest from reference TRBV11-2 and TRBJ2-7, the complete variable domain is EAGVAQSPRYKIIEKRQSVAFWCNPISGHATLYWYQQILGQGPKLLIQFQNNGVVDDSQLPKDRFSAERLKGVDSTLKIQPAKLEDSAVYLCASSGTGLSYEQYFGPGTRLTVT.

V gene TRBV2 combines with J gene TRBJ1-2; 7 bases are shared with TRBD1. CDR1 is SNHLY, CDR2 FYNNEI, per germline. CDR3 length: 13 residues. J gave up 3 bases and V 6 bases, and 4 bases lay outside the gene matches. The CDR3 DNA is TGTGCCAGCAGCCTAGACAGGGACTATGGCTACACCTTC. This translates into CASSLDRDYGYTF.

The rearrangement uses TRBV4-2 and TRBJ1-5; D gene unclear. Germline V gene data show CDR1 as LGHNA and CDR2 as YNFKEQ. This CDR3 has 15 residues. Trimming stripped 1 base from V and 4 bases from J, with 11 bases between. The CDR3 coding sequence is TGTGCCAGCAGCCAAGGCGGGCCTCCTAATCAGCCCCAGCATTTT. Its translation: CASSQGGPPNQPQHF.

The chain's CDR3 is CASSVNGNEKLFF. The CDR3 DNA reads as TGTGCCAGCAGCGTAAACGGTAATGAAAAACTGTTTTTT. The chain links TRBV3-1 (or the pseudogene TRBV3-2) to TRBJ1-4; D not certain. CDR1 LGHDT and CDR2 YNNKEL come from the germline V gene (reference sequence). With 5 bases removed from V and 4 bases from J, the gap between germline ends came to 8 bases. The CDR3 has 13 residues.

CDR3 residues: CASSHPGPTDTQYF. The CDR3 coding sequence is TGTGCCAGCAGCCATCCAGGACCGACAGATACGCAGTATTTT. V is TRBV3-1 (or the pseudogene TRBV3-2) and J is TRBJ2-3; D gene ambiguous. CDR1 is LGHDT, CDR2 YNNKEL, per germline (reference sequence). V lost 3 bases, J lost 3 bases, and 10 bases lay in between. This CDR3 has 14 amino acids.

The rearrangement uses TRBV6-5 and TRBJ1-6; D is unclear. With 0 bases removed from V and 10 bases from J, the gap between germline ends came to 10 bases. Germline CDR1 and CDR2: MNHEY and SVGAGI. The CDR3 has 14 amino acids. The CDR3 spells CASSYSEEGSPLHF. The DNA of the CDR3 is TGTGCCAGCAGTTACTCTGAGGAGGGCTCACCCCTCCACTTT.

This sequence joins TRBV11-2 and TRBJ2-4; 9 positions agree with TRBD1. The junction had 12 bases not matched to a gene; V was cut back by 1 base and J by 2 bases. The germline V gene encodes CDR1 SGHAT and CDR2 FQNNGV. The CDR3 has 19 amino acids. CDR3 DNA: TGTGCCAGCAGCTTAGTGTCGGGACAGGGCTTCGGAACCAAAAACATTCAGTACTTC. Protein: CASSLVSGQGFGTKNIQYF. Full variable domain (rest looked up from reference TRBV11-2 and TRBJ2-4): EAGVAQSPRYKIIEKRQSVAFWCNPISGHATLYWYQQILGQGPKLLIQFQNNGVVDDSQLPKDRFSAERLKGVDSTLKIQPAKLEDSAVYLCASSLVSGQGFGTKNIQYFGAGTRLSVL.

The rearrangement uses TRBV6-5 and TRBJ1-1; TRBD1 is a possible D gene (6 bases). In germline, CDR1 is MNHEY, CDR2 SVGAGI. Trimming removed 6 bases from V and 2 bases from J, with 13 bases in between. CDR3 length: 14 residues. CDR3 coding DNA: TGTGCCAGCAGCCAGGGGCCAGCAAACACTGAAGCTTTCTTT. It translates to CASSQGPANTEAFF.

The chain links TRBV6-6 to TRBJ1-1; no firm D call. V lost 5 bases to trimming and J lost 1 base, with 8 bases between them. The CDR3 has 13 residues. Germline V gene sequence: CDR1 MNHNY, CDR2 SVGAGI (reference sequence). The CDR3 DNA reads as TGTGCCAGCAGTCCAAGATCGAACACTGAAGCTTTCTTT. Translated: CASSPRSNTEAFF.

The chain couples TRBV11-3 to TRBJ2-5, with TRBD1 identical over 8 bases. Germline V gives CDR1 SGHNT, CDR2 YENEEA. The CDR3 covers 17 residues. After removal of 5 bases from V and 2 bases from J, the junction contained 13 bases not matched to a gene. CDR3 loop: CASSAKRQGMGQETQYF. CDR3 in DNA: TGTGCCAGCAGCGCAAAAAGACAGGGGATGGGACAAGAGACCCAGTACTTC.

This clone was seen once. The V and J genes are TRBV7-8 and TRBJ2-1, with 8 bases matching TRBD2. Trimming took 1 base from V and 4 from J; bases not matched to a gene: 9. The CDR3 runs to 17 residues. The germline gives CDR1 SGHVS, CDR2 FQNEAQ. This chain's CDR3 is CASSLGGRTSIYNEQFF. The DNA for the CDR3 is TGTGCCAGCAGCTTAGGTGGGCGGACTAGCATTTACAATGAGCAGTTCTTC.

The chain combines TRBV10-3 with TRBJ2-1, with D perhaps matching TRBD1 (5 bases). Germline CDR1 ENHRY, CDR2 SYGVKD. The CDR3 is made up of 14 amino acids. V shed 5 bases and J shed 8 bases, with 16 bases lying between them. The CDR3 spells CAISPRQSRDEQFF. DNA for the CDR3: TGTGCCATCAGTCCCCGACAGTCAAGGGATGAGCAGTTCTTC.

V usage is TRBV7-3 and J usage is TRBJ2-3; 11 bases are a match to TRBD2. Trimming took 0 bases from V and 4 from J; bases not matched to a gene: 3. The CDR3 totals 16 residues. In germline, CDR1 is SGHTA, CDR2 FQGTGA. CDR3 in amino acids: CASSLTSSGGPDTQYF. In DNA, the CDR3 is TGTGCCAGCAGCTTAACGTCTAGCGGGGGGCCAGATACGCAGTATTTT.

The rearrangement uses TRBV19 and TRBJ2-3, with D tentatively TRBD1 (5 bases). CDR1 is LNHDA, CDR2 SQIVND, per germline (reference sequence). Trimming stripped 11 bases from V and 0 bases from J, with 12 bases between. CDR3 size: 13 residues. CDR3 DNA sequence: TGTGCCCTCAGGGAAACTAGCACAGATACGCAGTATTTT. Protein: CALRETSTDTQYF.

The gene calls are TRBV24-1 and TRBJ1-2; possible D gene TRBD1, 6 bases. Germline-derived CDR1 and CDR2 are KGHDR and SFDVKD. CDR3 size: 18 residues. Trimming cost V 3 bases and J 3 bases, with 22 bases left between them. For the CDR3, the DNA is TGTGCCACCAGTGATACTTCCGTTGCTGCAGGGGCGGACTATGGCTACACCTTC. Its translation: CATSDTSVAAGADYGYTF.

The chain couples TRBV15 to TRBJ2-7; D call uncertain. The CDR3 spans 13 residues. Germline CDR1 reads LNHNV; CDR2 reads YYDKDF (reference sequence). Trimming stripped 1 base from V and 3 bases from J, with 7 bases between. The CDR3 DNA reads as TGTGCCACCAGCAGAGGCAGCAACTACGAGCAGTACTTC. Amino acids: CATSRGSNYEQYF.

The chain employs TRBV7-6 and TRBJ2-7, with TRBD1 matching 8 bases. Germline CDR1 and CDR2: SGHVS and FNYEAQ. The CDR3 totals 13 residues. V lost 4 bases and J lost 3; bases outside the gene matches: 2. DNA for the CDR3: TGTGCCAGCAGCTCCACAGGGGGCTACGAGCAGTACTTC. It yields the protein CASSSTGGYEQYF.

The chain links TRBV10-2 to TRBJ2-7; TRBD2 matches at 15 bases. V was clipped by 6 bases and J by 6 bases; unmatched bases: 9. The germline V gene encodes CDR1 WSHSY and CDR2 SAAADI. The CDR3 runs to 16 residues. CDR3 DNA sequence: TGCGCCAGCAGGGATCCGGGACTAGCGGGAGGTTCCGAGCAGTACTTC. This encodes CASRDPGLAGGSEQYF.

The chain couples TRBV9 to TRBJ2-1, with 13 bases fitting TRBD2. This CDR3 has 19 amino acids. CDR1 and CDR2 (germline): SGDLS, YYNGEE. V lost 3 bases to trimming and J lost 5 bases; unmatched junction nucleotides: 14. CDR3 sequence (DNA): TGTGCCAGCAGCGCTATGGAGGGGACTAGCGGGAAATCCCACAATGAGCAGTTCTTC. The encoded protein is CASSAMEGTSGKSHNEQFF.

The V call is TRBV2, the J call TRBJ1-5, with 8 bases that match TRBD1. The V and J ends lost 7 bases and 4 bases, in that order; junction bases with no gene match: 9. This CDR3 comprises 15 residues. Germline assignment: CDR1 SNHLY and CDR2 FYNNEI. The CDR3 bases are TGTGCCAGCAAAAAACAGGGGGGTATGAATCAGCCCCAGCATTTT. This sequence encodes CASKKQGGMNQPQHF.

The chain has TRBV21-1 and TRBJ1-5; no check of the table's D call, TRBD1, against the DNA was made. TRBV21-1 is a listed pseudogene. The CDR3 totals 18 residues. The DNA for the CDR3 is TGTGCCAGCAGCAAAGATGACAGGGGGCTAAATAGCAATCAGCCCCAGCATTTT. Its translation is CASSKDDRGLNSNQPQHF.

This sequence joins TRBV2 and TRBJ2-2; no definite D call. Germline CDR1 reads SNHLY; CDR2 reads FYNNEI. CDR3 length equals 14 residues. Trimming took off 1 base at V and 3 bases at J, with 6 bases between the two ends. CDR3 region: CASSEGAYTGELFF. Written as DNA, the CDR3 is TGTGCCAGCAGTGAAGGGGCTTACACCGGGGAGCTGTTTTTT. Supplemented by reference TRBV2 and TRBJ2-2, the full variable domain reads EPEVTQTPSHQVTQMGQEVILRCVPISNHLYFYWYRQILGQKVEFLVSFYNNEISEKSEIFDDQFSVERPDGSNFTLKIRSTKLEDSAMYFCASSEGAYTGELFFGEGSRLTVL.

The chain is built from TRBV6-1 and TRBJ2-4; D possibly corresponds to TRBD1 (7 bases). This CDR3 contains 17 residues. Trimming shortened V by 2 bases and J by 0 bases, and 14 bases separated the two germline ends. CDR1 and CDR2 from the germline V gene are MNHNS and SASEGT. Here the CDR3 reads CASSEPRGVLAKNIQYF. CDR3 nucleotide sequence: TGTGCCAGCAGTGAACCCAGGGGGGTACTAGCCAAAAACATTCAGTACTTC.

The gene calls are TRBV13 and TRBJ2-1; 9 bases are shared with TRBD1. The CDR3 loop spans 16 amino acids. Germline assignment: CDR1 PRHDT and CDR2 FYEKMQ (reference sequence). Losses at the gene ends were 5 bases for V and 5 bases for J; bases not matched to a gene: 10. The CDR3 loop reads CASSPRGQGRDNEQFF. The CDR3 bases are TGTGCCAGCAGCCCGAGAGGACAGGGGCGGGACAATGAGCAGTTCTTC.

V gene TRBV30 combines with J gene TRBJ2-6, with 7 bases that match TRBD1. Germline values: CDR1 GTSNPN, CDR2 SVGIG (reference sequence). The CDR3 is 16 residues long. V was pared by 5 bases and J by 0 bases, with 7 bases of the junction left unmatched. In nucleotides, the CDR3 is TGTGCCTGGCAGGGGGTGCCGTACTCTGGGGCCAACGTCCTGACTTTC. Translation: CAWQGVPYSGANVLTF.

The rearrangement joins TRBV20-1 to TRBJ1-4, with D possibly being TRBD1 (6 bases). Germline assignment: CDR1 DFQATT and CDR2 SNEGSKA (reference sequence). CDR3 size: 15 residues. Between the trimmed V and J ends, which lost 3 bases and 5 bases, there was a span of 16 bases. CDR3 sequence (DNA): TGCAGTGCTAGTGGGGTGGGCGGACAGAATGAAAAACTGTTTTTT. Translating gives CSASGVGGQNEKLFF.

The chain carries TRBV7-9 and TRBJ2-1; perhaps TRBD1 as D (6 bases). Trimming cost V 4 bases and J 8 bases, with 12 bases left between them. This CDR3 contains 13 residues. CDR1 is SEHNR, CDR2 FQNEAQ, per germline (reference sequence). The CDR3 spells CASSSQGFHEQFF. The CDR3 coding sequence is TGTGCCAGCAGCTCCCAGGGGTTTCATGAGCAGTTCTTC.